This is a list of T cell receptor beta chains from one sample in a study of T cell responses to AZD1222 COVID-19 vaccine. Method: immunoSEQ multiplex PCR; TCRdb's copy keeps in-frame clones and lacks some. Of more than 150,000 clones detected, 70% to 90% appear once; the ten largest clones hold 0.49%. This sample comprised peripheral blood, obtained on day 0 of AZD1222 vaccination. The receptors were sampled from an adult in good health. The CDR3 runs from the conserved cysteine through the conserved F or W. Fields, in order: D gene, V gene, J gene, clone size, CDR3 DNA, CDR3 protein. D genes are given only for firm matches. The size entry is marked missing in some rows and otherwise reads once, few, many or a size class.

.	TRBV5-4	TRBJ2-7	.	TGTGCCAGCAGCTTTCGAGGGGGAGCGTCCTACGAGCAGTACTTC	CASSFRGGASYEQYF
.	TRBV7-9	TRBJ2-7	.	TGTGCCAGCAGCCCACCGGGACTCTACGAGCAGTACTTC	CASSPPGLYEQYF
TRBD1	TRBV7-8	TRBJ2-5	.	TGTGCCAGCAGCCCAATGGGGACAGGGGGCCGTGAGACCCAGTACTTC	CASSPMGTGGRETQYF
.	TRBV2	TRBJ2-2	.	TGTGCCAGCAGAGACTACACCGGGGAGCTGTTTTTT	CASRDYTGELFF
.	TRBV5-6	TRBJ1-5	.	TGTGCCAGCAGCTTAACCCCACAGAAGGAGCCCCAGCATTTT	CASSLTPQKEPQHF
.	TRBV21-1	TRBJ1-2	.	TGTGCCAGCAGCAAAGAGCGCGGGACAGGTAATATACTCGATCCGTATGGCTACACCTTC	CASSKERGTGNILDPYGYTF
.	TRBV29-1	TRBJ2-7	.	TGCAGCGTTTCCCCCCCACGGGAGCAGTACTTC	CSVSPPREQYF
.	TRBV6-5	TRBJ1-3	.	TGTGCCAGCAGTTACACCAGGGCCGGAAACACCATATATTTT	CASSYTRAGNTIYF
.	TRBV28	TRBJ1-1	.	TGTGCCAGCAGGGATCCGGGCGGGGAAGCTTTCTTT	CASRDPGGEAFF
TRBD1	TRBV5-6	TRBJ2-1	once	TGTGCCAGCAGCTTGAGAGTCCGACAGGGGGTGAACAATGAGCAGTTCTTC	CASSLRVRQGVNNEQFF
TRBD2	TRBV7-3	TRBJ2-3	.	TGTGCCAGCAGCTTAACCGGGACTAGCGGGAGCACAGATACGCAGTATTTT	CASSLTGTSGSTDTQYF
.	TRBV11-2	TRBJ1-4	.	TGTGCCAGCAGCCCTACGGTCAATGAAAAACTGTTTTTT	CASSPTVNEKLFF
.	TRBV9	TRBJ1-1	few	TGTGCCAGCAGCGTAGGGGCGGGGAACACTGAAGCTTTCTTT	CASSVGAGNTEAFF
.	TRBV19	TRBJ1-6	.	TGTGCCAGTAGAGAAACAGGGATTTCGTCACCCCTCCACTTT	CASRETGISSPLHF
.	TRBV7-3	TRBJ2-2	.	TGTGCCAGCAGCCCCCGGGGTGGGCAGGGCACCGGGGAGCTGTTTTTT	CASSPRGGQGTGELFF
.	TRBV30	TRBJ1-5	.	TGTGCCTGGAAACCTATCGGTCTCGGGCCCCAGCATTTT	CAWKPIGLGPQHF